This T cell receptor (beta chain) was sequenced for a study of T-cell reconstitution after alpha-beta-depleted transplantation in children. Researchers prepared the TCRbeta library using unique molecular identifiers, the study reports. In TCRdb, the PCR reads were re-called with MiXCR into one record per CDR3 protein. Here the sample spans just over 200,000 distinct CDR3 sequences, roughly 8.1% being singletons. CDR3 length: 15 amino acids. V shed 6 bases and J 2 bases; nucleotides not matched to a gene: 5. Whole-study results and caveats: T-cell counts and diversity were attributed mostly to newly produced T cells one year after transplant. It was reported that alpha-beta T cells came from several hundred expanded graft clones (about two months after transplant). Some patients showed high day-60 TCRbeta diversity, which derived from surviving recipient T cells and thymic progenitors.

Many counts were recorded for this clonotype. Its antigen is not known. V usage is TRBV12-3 or TRBV12-4 and J usage is TRBJ2-3; the match to TRBD1 covers 10 bases. The TCR comes from a male patient aged 2 to 9 who had a stem cell transplant for acute myeloid leukemia, so the T cells may come from the graft donor. The sample was PBMCs, mostly from graft donor cells, taken 360 days after TCRalphabeta/CD19-depleted stem cell transplant. The CDR3 loop is CASSGTGDYTDTQYF. Here the CDR3 DNA reads TGTGCCAGCAGCGGGACAGGGGATTACACAGATACGCAGTATTTT.